Below, one T cell receptor (beta chain) is given with its context. Sequencing templates came from extracted RNA that was reverse transcribed into cDNA. Clones were sequenced by immunoSEQ multiplex PCR, and TCRdb holds only the in-frame ones, with some missing. Among about 190,000 clones, roughly three fifths were seen once, and the ten largest hold about 1.3%. This entry comes from a study of CD8+ T cells in alopecia areata. Overall study: A regimen of oral tofacitinib, 5 to 10 mg twice daily, was given to treated patients.

Indicated treatment: oral pan-JAK inhibitor, 5-10 mg twice daily. The CDR3 runs 14 residues. CDR1 and CDR2 from the germline V gene are SGDLS and YYNGEE. The chain couples TRBV9 to TRBJ2-5, with D unresolved. The J call may be mistaken, given a closer DNA end match to TRBJ2-7. The clonotype originates from a human donor with alopecia areata. Specimen: CD4+ T cells sorted from blood, collected around week 50, from a patient treated with tofacitinib. The CDR3 loop is CASSVGGSGHEQYF. CDR3 DNA sequence: TGTGCCAGCAGCGTAGGAGGATCGGGCCACGAGCAGTACTTC.